The source of this T cell receptor beta chain is a study of T cell responses to AZD1222 COVID-19 vaccine. Study-wide points: Among the donors, most were white British and more were female, and clonal diversity was possibly underestimated. The span of vaccine-associated CD4 TCRs extended across spike, with dominance at 160-218 and 743-854. Repertoire sampling was restricted to post-peak T cell response timepoints.

Second-dose intervals near 4 or 12 weeks were combined. Produced via immunoSEQ multiplex PCR; TCRdb's table is partial and in-frame only. The table has about 110,000 clones, around 90% seen once; the top ten hold roughly 6.2%. Germline CDR1 reads SGHDT; CDR2 reads YYEEEE. Trimming removed 0 bases from V and 5 bases from J; junction bases left unmatched: 9. CDR3 size: 16 residues. As regards this clone: The antigen remains undetermined.

Sequencing used peripheral blood, obtained 28 days after the second AZD1222 dose. The source is an adult who received the AZD1222 COVID-19 vaccine. The chain is built from TRBV5-6 and TRBJ2-5; 8 bases agree with TRBD1. CDR3 DNA sequence: TGTGCCAGCAGCTTGGGGTACGGGACAGGCCCGGAGACCCAGTACTTC. This gives the protein CASSLGYGTGPETQYF.